This T cell receptor (beta chain) is drawn from a study of cytomegalovirus exposure and HLA in healthy donors. This CDR3 region has 13 residues. Germline lookup yields CDR1 MDHEN and CDR2 SYDVKM. V lost 5 bases to trimming and J lost 5 bases, with 12 bases between them. The PCR contained 60 Vbeta and 13 Jbeta primers. Assay: immunoSEQ multiplex PCR; the TCRdb copy retains only in-frame clones and omits some. The sample lists over 150,000 clones, roughly 80% occurring once. The rearrangement links TRBV28 to TRBJ2-5, with a tentative D call TRBD1 (6 bases). This TCR derives from a woman aged 45-65 years in good health and CMV-seronegative. Sequencing was performed on PBMCs. The CDR3 spells CASSTGIRETQYF. CDR3 nucleotides: TGTGCCAGCAGTACAGGGATTAGGGAGACCCAGTACTTC.